The 12 T cell receptor beta chains given below trace back to one sample, sequenced in a study of response to subunit inactivated influenza vaccine. TCRdb passed the RT-PCR reads through MiXCR, listing each CDR3 protein once. This sample has under 850,000 distinct CDR3 sequences, with about 18% found just once. Sequencing used PBMCs from blood, obtained roughly 5 days after vaccination. These receptors all come from a man between 45 and 60 years old who received an inactivated influenza vaccine.

This clonotype was seen more than once but under ten times. The genes are TRBV10-3 and TRBJ2-6; no reliable D call. Germline CDR1 and CDR2: ENHRY and SYGVKD. Trimming left V 3 bases short and J 0 bases short, with 9 bases between. The CDR3 is 16 amino acids. The CDR3 DNA is TGTGCCATCAGTGACACAGAAAGCTCTGGGGCCAACGTCCTGACTTTC. Protein sequence: CAISDTESSGANVLTF.

The chain carries TRBV15 and TRBJ2-3, with D hard to call. Deletions cut 9 bases from V and 0 bases from J, with 10 bases between. Germline CDR1 and CDR2: LNHNV and YYDKDF (reference sequence). The CDR3 is 13 amino acids. CDR3 in amino acids: CATSATSTDTQYF. Written as DNA, the CDR3 is TGTGCCACGAGCGCCACCAGCACAGATACGCAGTATTTT.

This clonotype was found a few times. The J gene is TRBJ2-7, the V gene TRBV7-2; maybe TRBD1 (6 bases). The CDR3 has 15 residues. CDR1 and CDR2 (germline): SGHTA, FQGNSA. V lost 4 bases and J lost 2, with 15 bases in between. The CDR3 DNA reads TGTGCCAGCAGCTCACCCAAACAGGGACCCTACGAGCAGTACTTC. It codes for CASSSPKQGPYEQYF.

This clonotype was recorded a few times. V is TRBV10-3 and J is TRBJ2-3, with D tentatively TRBD2 (7 bases). V dropped 7 bases and J dropped 3 bases, with 17 bases sitting between them. CDR3 length: 15 amino acids. In germline, CDR1 is ENHRY, CDR2 SYGVKD. The CDR3 DNA is TGTGCCATCACTGGGGGGCTAGCGGCTACAGATACGCAGTATTTT. This gives the protein CAITGGLAATDTQYF.

This sequence joins TRBV5-1 and TRBJ2-5; 8 nucleotides align to TRBD2. Germline CDR1 and CDR2: SGHRS and YFSETQ. This CDR3 spans 16 amino acids. J lost 5 bases, V lost 1 base, and 10 bases had no gene match. The CDR3 protein is CASSLFTGGPRETQYF. The CDR3 nucleotides are TGCGCCAGCAGCTTGTTCACGGGAGGGCCCCGGGAGACCCAGTACTTC. Complete variable domain (other parts from reference TRBV5-1 and TRBJ2-5): KAGVTQTPRYLIKTRGQQVTLSCSPISGHRSVSWYQQTPGQGLQFLFEYFSETQRNKGNFPGRFSGRQFSNSRSEMNVSTLELGDSALYLCASSLFTGGPRETQYFGPGTRLLVL.

The DNA for the CDR3 is TGTGCCAGCAGCTTAGAAGTTAGACTAGCGGTAAACACCGGGGAGCTGTTTTTT. Amino acid sequence: CASSLEVRLAVNTGELFF. V gene TRBV11-2 combines with J gene TRBJ2-2; 9 positions agree with TRBD2. Germline V gives CDR1 SGHAT, CDR2 FQNNGV. The CDR3 totals 18 residues. Germline trimming cut 0 bases from V and 2 bases from J; bases unmatched to any gene: 7.

This clonotype was observed at least ten times. The chain is built from TRBV20-1 and TRBJ2-1, with TRBD1 matching over 9 bases. J gave up 10 bases and V 0 bases, and 7 bases lay outside the gene matches. CDR1 and CDR2 (germline): DFQATT, SNEGSKA (reference sequence). The CDR3 is 14 amino acids. The CDR3 loop is CSARDTGQGYEQFF. DNA of the CDR3: TGCAGTGCTAGAGATACGGGACAGGGTTACGAGCAGTTCTTC.

The chain recombines TRBV28 with TRBJ1-2, with D unclear. This CDR3 is built from 15 residues. Deletions cut 6 bases from V and 7 bases from J, with 21 bases between. CDR1 MDHEN and CDR2 SYDVKM come from the germline V gene. CDR3 region: CASSLLSDGLSGYTF. CDR3 nucleotides: TGTGCCAGCAGCCTACTCTCGGACGGGTTGAGTGGCTACACCTTC.

To note about this clonotype: Here the CDR3 omits its conserved ending phenylalanine or tryptophan, so a read error is the likely source. Because the CDR3's place on the DNA is in doubt, the DNA is left out and the CDR3 is given as listed by TCRdb. The gene calls are TRBV15 and TRBJ2-5; the table gives TRBD2 as D, unverified against the DNA. Germline V gene data show CDR1 as LNHNV and CDR2 as YYDKDF (reference sequence). The CDR3 is 14 residues long, ends included. Here the CDR3 reads CATSRTSGRAIATV.

This sequence joins TRBV5-1 and TRBJ1-4; 9 bases line up with TRBD1. Germline-derived CDR1 and CDR2 are SGHRS and YFSETQ. This CDR3 has 17 residues. V dropped 3 bases and J dropped 4; count of bases not matched to a gene: 10. CDR3 nucleotide sequence: TGCGCCAGCAGCTGGAGGACAGGGGTCAGTTATAATGAAAAACTGTTTTTT. Its translation: CASSWRTGVSYNEKLFF. Using reference TRBV5-1 and TRBJ1-4 for the parts outside the CDR3, the full variable domain is KAGVTQTPRYLIKTRGQQVTLSCSPISGHRSVSWYQQTPGQGLQFLFEYFSETQRNKGNFPGRFSGRQFSNSRSEMNVSTLELGDSALYLCASSWRTGVSYNEKLFFGSGTQLSVL.

The V and J genes are TRBV7-9 and TRBJ2-1; D not certain. Germline V CDR1 and CDR2: SEHNR, FQNEAQ (reference sequence). The germline V and J ends were trimmed by 1 base and 8 bases, with 9 bases remaining between them. CDR3 size: 13 residues. This CDR3 reads CASSLGTADEQFF. For the CDR3, the DNA is TGTGCCAGCAGCTTAGGGACCGCGGATGAGCAGTTCTTC.

Only a few counts were recorded for this clonotype. The chain joins TRBV15 to TRBJ2-5; D is possibly TRBD2 (5 bases). Germline V gene lookup returns CDR1 LNHNV and CDR2 YYDKDF (reference sequence). CDR3 length equals 11 residues. Trimming removed 4 bases from V and 7 bases from J, with 7 bases in between. The CDR3: CATSTEGTQYF. The CDR3 bases are TGTGCCACCAGCACCGAGGGGACCCAGTACTTC.